The TCR beta chain under discussion was sequenced for a study of T-cell reconstitution after alpha-beta-depleted transplantation in children. The study's findings and limits: For some patients, TCRbeta diversity was high at day 60 because of recipient T cells and thymic progenitors that survived. Reports say that about two months after transplant, the alpha-beta T cells came out of several hundred graft clones that had expanded. From newly produced T cells came most of the T-cell counts and diversity one year after transplant.

This clonotype was seen a handful of times. Antigen: not known. Unique molecular identifiers were used in preparing the TCRbeta library. TCRdb re-analysed the PCR reads in MiXCR, keeping a single row per CDR3 protein. The sample consists of approximately 980,000 distinct CDR3 sequences, 25% to 35% of them appearing once. This CDR3 contains 15 residues. Deletions cut 3 bases from V and 5 bases from J, with 13 bases between. Germline CDR1 reads MDHEN; CDR2 reads SYDVKM. The material was PBMCs, mostly from graft donor cells, obtained 360 days after TCRalphabeta/CD19-depleted stem cell transplant. The chain joins TRBV28 to TRBJ2-2, with D perhaps matching TRBD1 or TRBD2 (5 bases each). This TCR derives from a boy under two years old who had a stem cell transplant for SCID, so the T cells may come from the graft donor. The CDR3 bases are TGTGCCAGCAGTTTTATGCAGGGCGGGACCGGGGAGCTGTTTTTT. Residues: CASSFMQGGTGELFF.